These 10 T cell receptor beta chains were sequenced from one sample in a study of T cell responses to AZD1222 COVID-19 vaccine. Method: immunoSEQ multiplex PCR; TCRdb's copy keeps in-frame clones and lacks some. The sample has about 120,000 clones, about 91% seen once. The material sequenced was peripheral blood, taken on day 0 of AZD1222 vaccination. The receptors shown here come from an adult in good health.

The CDR3 sequence is CASSFGRGSPMNTEAFF. In nucleotides, the CDR3 is TGTGCCAGCAGTTTTGGGCGGGGGAGCCCAATGAACACTGAAGCTTTCTTT. The V gene is TRBV27, the J gene TRBJ1-1; D might be TRBD1 (5 bases). There are 17 residues in the CDR3. V was trimmed by 3 bases and J by 0 bases, leaving 17 bases between them. Looked up from germline, CDR1 is MNHEY and CDR2 is SMNVEV (reference sequence).

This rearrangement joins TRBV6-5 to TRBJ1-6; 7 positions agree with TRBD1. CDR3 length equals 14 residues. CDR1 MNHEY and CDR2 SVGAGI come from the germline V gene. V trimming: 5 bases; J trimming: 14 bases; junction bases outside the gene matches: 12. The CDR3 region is CASSTGQAGIALHF. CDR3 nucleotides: TGTGCCAGCAGTACCGGACAGGCTGGGATTGCCCTCCACTTT.

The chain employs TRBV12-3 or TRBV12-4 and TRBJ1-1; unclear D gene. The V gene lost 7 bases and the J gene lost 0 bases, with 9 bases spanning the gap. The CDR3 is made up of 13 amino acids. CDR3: CASKPGLNTEAFF. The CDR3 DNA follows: TGTGCCAGCAAACCGGGTTTGAACACTGAAGCTTTCTTT.

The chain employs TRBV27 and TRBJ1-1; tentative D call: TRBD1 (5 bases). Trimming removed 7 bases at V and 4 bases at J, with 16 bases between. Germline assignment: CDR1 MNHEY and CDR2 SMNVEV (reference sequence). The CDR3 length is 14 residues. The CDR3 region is CASNVWGRGTEAFF. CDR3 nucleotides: TGTGCCAGCAACGTCTGGGGGAGAGGCACTGAAGCTTTCTTT.

DNA for the CDR3: TGCGCCAGCAGCGGGGGACTAGCGGGTATAACTAGCACAGATACGCAGTATTTT. Encoded protein: CASSGGLAGITSTDTQYF. This rearrangement joins TRBV5-1 to TRBJ2-3; 12 bases are a match to TRBD2. This CDR3 region has 18 residues. J was trimmed by 0 bases and V by 4 bases; bases with no gene match: 9. Germline values: CDR1 SGHRS, CDR2 YFSETQ.

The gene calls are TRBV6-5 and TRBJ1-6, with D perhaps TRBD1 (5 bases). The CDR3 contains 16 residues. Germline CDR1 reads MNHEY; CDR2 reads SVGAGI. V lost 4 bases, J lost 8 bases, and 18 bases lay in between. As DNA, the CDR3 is TGTGCCAGCAGTTTCCGGGACGCGGACGGGTATTCACCCCTCCACTTT. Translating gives CASSFRDADGYSPLHF.

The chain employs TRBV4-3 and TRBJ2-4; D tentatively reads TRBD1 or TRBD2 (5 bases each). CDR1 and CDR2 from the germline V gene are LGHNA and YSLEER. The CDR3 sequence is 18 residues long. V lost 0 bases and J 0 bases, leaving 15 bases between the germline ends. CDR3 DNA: TGCGCCAGCAGCCAAGATAGGAGAGGGGTCCTAGCCAAAAACATTCAGTACTTC. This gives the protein CASSQDRRGVLAKNIQYF.

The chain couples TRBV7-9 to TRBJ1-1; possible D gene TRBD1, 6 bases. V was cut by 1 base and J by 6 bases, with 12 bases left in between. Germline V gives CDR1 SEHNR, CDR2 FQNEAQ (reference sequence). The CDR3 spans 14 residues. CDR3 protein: CASSLEGGVPEAFF. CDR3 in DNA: TGTGCCAGCAGCTTAGAGGGGGGGGTCCCTGAAGCTTTCTTT.

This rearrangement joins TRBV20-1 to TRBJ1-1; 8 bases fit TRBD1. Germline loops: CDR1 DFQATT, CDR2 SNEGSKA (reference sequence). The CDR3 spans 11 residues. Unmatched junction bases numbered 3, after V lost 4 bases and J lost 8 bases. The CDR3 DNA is TGCAGTGCTATAAGACAGGGGGAAGCTTTCTTT. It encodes CSAIRQGEAFF.

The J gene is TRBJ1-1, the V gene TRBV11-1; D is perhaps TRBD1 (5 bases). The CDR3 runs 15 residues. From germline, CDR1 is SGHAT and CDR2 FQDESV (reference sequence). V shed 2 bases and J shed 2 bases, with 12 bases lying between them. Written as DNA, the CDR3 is TGTGCCAGCAGCTTACAAACGACAGCAAACACTGAAGCTTTCTTT. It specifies CASSLQTTANTEAFF.